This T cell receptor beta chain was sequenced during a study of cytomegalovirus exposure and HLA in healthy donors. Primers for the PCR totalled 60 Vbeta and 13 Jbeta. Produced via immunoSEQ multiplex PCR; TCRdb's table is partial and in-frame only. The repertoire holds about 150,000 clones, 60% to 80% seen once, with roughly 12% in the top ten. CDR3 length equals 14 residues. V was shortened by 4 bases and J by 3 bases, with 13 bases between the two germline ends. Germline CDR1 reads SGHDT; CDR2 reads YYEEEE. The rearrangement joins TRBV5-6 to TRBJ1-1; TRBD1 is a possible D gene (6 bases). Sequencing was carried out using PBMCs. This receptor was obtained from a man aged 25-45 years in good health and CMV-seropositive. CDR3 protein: CASSREGGYTEAFF. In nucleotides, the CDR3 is TGTGCCAGCAGCCGGGAGGGGGGATACACTGAAGCTTTCTTT.